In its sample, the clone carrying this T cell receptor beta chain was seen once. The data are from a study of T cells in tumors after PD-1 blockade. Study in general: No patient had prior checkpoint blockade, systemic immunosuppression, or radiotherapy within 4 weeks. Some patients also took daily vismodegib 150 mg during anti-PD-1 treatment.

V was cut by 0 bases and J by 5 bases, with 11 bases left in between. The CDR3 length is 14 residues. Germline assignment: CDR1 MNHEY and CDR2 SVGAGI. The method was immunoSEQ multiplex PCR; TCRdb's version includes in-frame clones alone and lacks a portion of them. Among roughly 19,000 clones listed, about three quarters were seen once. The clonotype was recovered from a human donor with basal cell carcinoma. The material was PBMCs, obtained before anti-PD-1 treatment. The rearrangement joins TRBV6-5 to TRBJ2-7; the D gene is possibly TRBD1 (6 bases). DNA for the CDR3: TGTGCCAGCAGTTACTCGCAGGGGACCAACGAGCAGTACTTC. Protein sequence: CASSYSQGTNEQYF.